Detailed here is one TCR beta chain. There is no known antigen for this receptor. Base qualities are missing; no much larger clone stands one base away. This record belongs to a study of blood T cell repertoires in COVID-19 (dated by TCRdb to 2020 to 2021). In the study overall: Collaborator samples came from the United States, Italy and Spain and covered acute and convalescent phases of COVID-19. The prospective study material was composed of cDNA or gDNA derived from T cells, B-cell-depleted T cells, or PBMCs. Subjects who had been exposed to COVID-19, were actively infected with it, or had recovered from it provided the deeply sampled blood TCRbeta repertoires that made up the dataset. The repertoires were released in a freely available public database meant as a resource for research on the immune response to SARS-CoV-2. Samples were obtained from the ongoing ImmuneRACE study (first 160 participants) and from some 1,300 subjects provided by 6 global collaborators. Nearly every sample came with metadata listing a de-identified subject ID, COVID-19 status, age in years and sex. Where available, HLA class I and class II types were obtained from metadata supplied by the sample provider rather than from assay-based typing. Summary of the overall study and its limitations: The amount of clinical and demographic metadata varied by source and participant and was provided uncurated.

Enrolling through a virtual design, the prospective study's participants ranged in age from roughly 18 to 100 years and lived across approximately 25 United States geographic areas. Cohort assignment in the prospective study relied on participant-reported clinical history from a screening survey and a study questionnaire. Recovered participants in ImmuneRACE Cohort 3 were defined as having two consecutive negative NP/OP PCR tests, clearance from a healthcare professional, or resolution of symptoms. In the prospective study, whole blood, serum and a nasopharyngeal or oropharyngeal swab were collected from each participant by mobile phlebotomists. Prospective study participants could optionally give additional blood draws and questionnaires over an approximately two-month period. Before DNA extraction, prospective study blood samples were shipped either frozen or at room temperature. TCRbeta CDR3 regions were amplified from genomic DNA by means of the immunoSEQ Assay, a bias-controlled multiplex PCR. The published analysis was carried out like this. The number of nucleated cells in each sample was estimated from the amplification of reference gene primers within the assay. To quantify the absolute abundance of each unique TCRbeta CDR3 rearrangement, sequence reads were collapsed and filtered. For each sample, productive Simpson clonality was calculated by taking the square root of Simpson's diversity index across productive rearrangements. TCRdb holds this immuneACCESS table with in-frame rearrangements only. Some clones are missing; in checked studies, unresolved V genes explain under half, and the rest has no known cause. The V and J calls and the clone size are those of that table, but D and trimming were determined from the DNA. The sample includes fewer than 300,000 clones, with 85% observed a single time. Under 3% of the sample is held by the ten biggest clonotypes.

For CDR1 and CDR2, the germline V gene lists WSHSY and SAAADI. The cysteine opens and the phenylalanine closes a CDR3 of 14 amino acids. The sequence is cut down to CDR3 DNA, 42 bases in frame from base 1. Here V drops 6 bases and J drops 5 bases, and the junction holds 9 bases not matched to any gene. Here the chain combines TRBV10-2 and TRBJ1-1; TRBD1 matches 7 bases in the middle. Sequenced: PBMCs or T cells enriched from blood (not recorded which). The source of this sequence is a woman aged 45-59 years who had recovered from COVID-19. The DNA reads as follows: TGCGCCAGCAGATCAGACAGGGCGGAAACTGAAGCTTTCTTT. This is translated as CASRSDRAETEAFF.